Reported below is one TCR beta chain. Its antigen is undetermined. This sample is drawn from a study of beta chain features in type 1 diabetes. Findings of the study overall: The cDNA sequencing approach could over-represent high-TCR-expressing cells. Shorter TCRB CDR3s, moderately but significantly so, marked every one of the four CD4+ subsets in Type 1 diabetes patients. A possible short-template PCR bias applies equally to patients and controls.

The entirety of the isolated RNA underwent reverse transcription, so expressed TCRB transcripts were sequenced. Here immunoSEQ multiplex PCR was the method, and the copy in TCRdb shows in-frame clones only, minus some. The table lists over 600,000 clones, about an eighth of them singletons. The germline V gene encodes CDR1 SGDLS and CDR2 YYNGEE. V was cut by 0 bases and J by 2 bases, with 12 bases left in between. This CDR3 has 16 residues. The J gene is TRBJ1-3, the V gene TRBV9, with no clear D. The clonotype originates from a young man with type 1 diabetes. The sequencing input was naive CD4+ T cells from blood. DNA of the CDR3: TGTGCCAGCAGCGTAGCTCCCCAAGGGCCTGGAAACACCATATATTTT. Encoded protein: CASSVAPQGPGNTIYF.